This entry concerns a single T cell receptor beta chain. Amplifying from RNA transcripts, the study obtained TCR beta CDR3 regions. An opening RT-PCR round employed HTBI primers and preceded a second-round multiplex PCR. MiXCR, applied by TCRdb to the multiplex PCR reads, yields one record per CDR3 protein. The sample lists 340,000 or so distinct CDR3 sequences; about 17% were seen once. This entry comes from a study of Graves' ophthalmopathy and Graves' hyperthyroidism. The source of this sequence is an adult man with Graves' ophthalmopathy. Material: peripheral blood.

The CDR3 nucleotides read TGTGCCAGCACCGCAGCCCCCGGGGAGCTGTTTTTT. Protein product: CASTAAPGELFF. The chain couples TRBV12-3 or TRBV12-4 to TRBJ2-2; no clear D. This CDR3 is built from 12 residues. Deletions cut 7 bases from V and 6 bases from J, with 9 bases between.